This T cell receptor (beta chain) was captured in a study of early T cells in non-severe SARS-CoV-2 infection (dated by TCRdb to about 2021). Study-wide context: Because TCR sequencing relied on bulk RNA taken from unsorted whole blood, pairing of alpha and beta chains was not possible.

Libraries were constructed by 5' RACE. The sequencer listed for this sample is NextSeq 500. The TCR library protocol attached unique molecular identifiers to individual cDNA molecules to correct for sequencing error and PCR bias. Sequencing covered both TCR alpha and beta chains, and within each sample the abundances of alpha and beta sequences were tightly co-correlated. Turning to the authors' computational methods: Decombinator V4 was used to perform V gene, J gene and CDR3 annotation of TCR sequences. Expanded TCRs were defined as changing significantly between any two time points under a Poisson model with p below 0.0001. Abundances of TCRs were expressed as counts per million after normalisation to the total number of TCRs sequenced in each sample. TRAV1-2 paired with TRAJ12, TRAJ20 or TRAJ33 defined MAIT TCRs, while TRAV10 paired with TRAJ18 defined iNKT TCRs. VDJdb, accessed on 1 November 2021, was searched for TCRs annotated for CMV, EBV and SARS-CoV-2, and TCRs annotated for more than one antigen were excluded. Through fastp at Q25 and MiXCR, TCRdb rebuilt clones from the public reads, retaining in-frame beta chains. Entries that share a CDR3 protein sequence are merged under the most common genes and DNA. The V and J calls and clone size come from TCRdb's table, not from the authors' own analysis. The table for this sample lists roughly 41,000 distinct CDR3 sequences; 5% to 6.5% of them were counted only once. The biggest ten clones account for 20% to 30% of the sample.

Reading from cysteine to phenylalanine, the CDR3 counts 12 amino acids. The sequence is cut down to CDR3 DNA, 36 bases in frame from base 1. The junction carries 5 bases between V and J, which are trimmed by 5 bases and 0 bases respectively. The germline V gene (reference sequence) gives CDR1 as SEHNR and CDR2 as FQNEAQ. A case-control design nested within a healthcare worker cohort in London, UK, was used, with weekly nasopharyngeal swab PCR tests and blood sampling performed. Between 23 and 31 March 2020, the week of the UK lockdown, healthcare workers were enrolled and then followed up weekly for as long as 16 weeks. This clonotype was seen ten or more times. The antigen it binds to is not known. No base quality values were provided; no much bigger clone lies one nucleotide off. General conclusions and limits of the study: VDJdb matching was skewed toward anti-spike CD8 responses and likely underestimated virus-specific expansions by missing private and CD4 specificities.

Specimen: whole blood. The V and J genes are TRBV7-9 and TRBJ2-7; the D gene is unclear. The sequence came from an adult who was a healthcare worker with PCR-confirmed SARS-CoV-2 infection or an uninfected control (not recorded which). The base sequence is TGTGCCAGCAGCAGAGCCTCCTACGAGCAGTACTTC. Protein translation: CASSRASYEQYF.